This section outlines one T cell receptor (beta chain) sequence together with its context. This CDR3 is 15 amino acids long. With 4 bases removed from V and 3 bases from J, the gap between germline ends came to 16 bases. Germline V gene lookup returns CDR1 KGHSH and CDR2 LQKENI. 60 Vbeta and 13 Jbeta primers were used in PCR. Clones were read by immunoSEQ multiplex PCR, and TCRdb kept only the in-frame ones, dropping some. The table shows roughly 150,000 clones, with roughly 80% occurring only once. This specimen belongs to a study of cytomegalovirus exposure and HLA in healthy donors. The chain joins TRBV18 to TRBJ2-7; D is possibly TRBD1 (7 bases). The clonotype comes from a man between 18 and 29 years old in good health and CMV-seropositive. Sequenced input: PBMCs. The CDR3 is CASSRGDRDLYEQYF. In nucleotides, the CDR3 is TGTGCCAGCTCACGGGGGGACAGAGACCTCTACGAGCAGTACTTC.